This record covers a single TCR beta chain. The antigen is not known. Partitioning of CD4+ cells yielded a CD45RA+ naive subset and a CD45RA-negative memory subset. The V end was cut by 4 bases, the J end by 0 bases, with 19 bases between. CDR1 is MDHEN and CDR2 is SYDVKM in the germline V gene. CDR3 length equals 18 residues. The method was immunoSEQ multiplex PCR; TCRdb's version includes in-frame clones alone and lacks a portion of them. The sample shows fewer than 3 million clones, less than 95% of them seen only once. These data are taken from a study of shared clonotypes between healthy human individuals. Whole-study findings and limits: Clonotype sharing across donors was expected to vary with sequencing depth.

What was sequenced was naive CD4+ T cells from PBMCs. Subset of the sample: CD45RA+ positively selected. The source is a man aged 18 to 30 in good health. Some clones in this sample may be carry-over from other donors' samples. This rearrangement joins TRBV28 to TRBJ2-1; possibly TRBD1 for D (5 bases). CDR3: CASSYSAPLTVSYNEQFF. In DNA form, the CDR3 reads TGTGCCAGCAGTTATAGTGCACCCTTGACAGTCTCCTACAATGAGCAGTTCTTC.